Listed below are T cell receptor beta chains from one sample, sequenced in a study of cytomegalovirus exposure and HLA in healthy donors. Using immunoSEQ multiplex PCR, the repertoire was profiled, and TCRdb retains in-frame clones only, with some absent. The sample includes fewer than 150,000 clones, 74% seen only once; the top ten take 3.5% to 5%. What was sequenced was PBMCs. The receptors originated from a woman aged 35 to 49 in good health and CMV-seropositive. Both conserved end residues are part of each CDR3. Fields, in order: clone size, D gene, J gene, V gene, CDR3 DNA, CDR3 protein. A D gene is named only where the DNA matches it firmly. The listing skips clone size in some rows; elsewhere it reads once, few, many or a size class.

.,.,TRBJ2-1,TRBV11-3,TGTGCCAGCAGCCCGTATCGAAGAGGGGGTCGATCCTACAATGAGCAGTTCTTC,CASSPYRRGGRSYNEQFF
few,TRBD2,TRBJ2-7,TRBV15,TGTGCCACCAGCAGAGAGAGGTCCAAGACTAGCGGGAGTGTTTCCTACGAGCAGTACTTC,CATSRERSKTSGSVSYEQYF
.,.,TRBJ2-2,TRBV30,TGTGCCTGGCAGTTAAACACCGGGGAGCTGTTTTTT,CAWQLNTGELFF
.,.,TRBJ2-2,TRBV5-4,TGTGCCAGCAGCTCGACAGACACCGGGGAGCTGTTTTTT,CASSSTDTGELFF
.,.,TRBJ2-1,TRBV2,TGTGCCAGCACCGGGGGACTTTCCTACAATGAGCAGTTCTTC,CASTGGLSYNEQFF
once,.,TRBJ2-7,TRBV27,TGTGCCAGCAGTTTAGAGGTCCCCCGGCGCGGGTTTAGGCACGAGCAGTACTTC,CASSLEVPRRGFRHEQYF
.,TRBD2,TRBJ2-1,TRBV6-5,TGTGCCAGCTCAGCGGGACTAGCGTTCAATGAGCAGTTCTTC,CASSAGLAFNEQFF
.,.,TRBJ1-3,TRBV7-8,TGTGCCAGCAGCTTACGTTGGAGCTCTGGAAACACCATATATTTT,CASSLRWSSGNTIYF
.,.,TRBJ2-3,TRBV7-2,TGTGCCAGCAGCTTACGGGTGGATACGCAGTATTTT,CASSLRVDTQYF
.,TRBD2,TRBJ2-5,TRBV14,TGTGCCAGCAGCCAATTTATAGTGGGCGGGAGGTCCACACAAGAGACCCAGTACTTC,CASSQFIVGGRSTQETQYF
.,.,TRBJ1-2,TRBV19,TGTGCCAGTAGTATAAGTAACTCCGGCTACACCTTC,CASSISNSGYTF
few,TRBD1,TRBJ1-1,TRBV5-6,TGTGCCAGCAGCGCCACCGGGACAGGGGGCCGGAGGACTGAAGCTTTCTTT,CASSATGTGGRRTEAFF
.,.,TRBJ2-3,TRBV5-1,TGCGCCAGCAGCTTGGTATCGGGGTTTGGAGATACGCAGTATTTT,CASSLVSGFGDTQYF
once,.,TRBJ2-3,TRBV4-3,TGCGCCAGCAGCCAAGATCGGGTGGGGGGAGGCACAGATACGCAGTATTTT,CASSQDRVGGGTDTQYF
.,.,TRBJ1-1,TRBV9,TGTGCCAGCAGCCTCAAACAGGGAGAAGCTTTCTTT,CASSLKQGEAFF
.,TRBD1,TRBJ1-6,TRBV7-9,TGTGCCAGCAGCTACTGGGACAGAAATTCACCCCTCCACTTT,CASSYWDRNSPLHF
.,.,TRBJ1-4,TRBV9,TGTGCCAGCAGCGTACTTCACGGTCAAAAACTGTTTTTT,CASSVLHGQKLFF
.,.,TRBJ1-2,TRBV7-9,TGTGCCAGCAGCTTGGACTTGGATGGCTACACCTTC,CASSLDLDGYTF
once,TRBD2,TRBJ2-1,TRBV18,TGTGCCAGCTCCCCGGGGGGGGGAGGAAATGAGCAGTTCTTC,CASSPGGGGNEQFF
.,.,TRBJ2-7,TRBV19,TGTGCCAGTAGTATGGGGAGAACCTACGAGCAGTACTTC,CASSMGRTYEQYF